The entry that follows covers one T cell receptor (beta chain) sequence. The source of the sample is a study of blood T cell repertoires in COVID-19. Study-level information: Donors in the United States, Italy and Spain gave samples during acute or convalescent COVID-19. Nucleic acid was either cDNA or gDNA, and it came from T cells, B-cell-depleted T cells, or PBMCs.

In the authors' workflow: The assay estimated nucleated cells by amplifying reference gene primers. TCRdb's table, derived via immunoSEQ multiplex PCR, lists solely in-frame clones and lacks some. Clonal size and the V and J genes are those of that table, whereas D and trimming came from the DNA. The sample holds about 120,000 clones; 75% to 80% are singletons and the top ten take about a sixth. The CDR3 contains 12 residues. Germline V gene sequence: CDR1 MNHEY, CDR2 SVGEGT. The V gene lost 2 bases and the J gene lost 2 bases, with 4 bases spanning the gap. The clonotype was recovered from a woman aged 80 or over with active or convalescent COVID-19. Material for sequencing was peripheral blood. This rearrangement joins TRBV6-2 or TRBV6-3 to TRBJ2-7; D is unresolved. The CDR3 DNA is TGTGCCAGCAGTTACGCGGCCTACGAGCAGTACTTC. Its protein product is CASSYAAYEQYF.